This T cell receptor beta chain was observed in a study of CD8 T cells in Susac syndrome. RNA in amounts of about 0.45 to 1 ug was reverse transcribed with random hexamers. Amplification of TCR beta CDR3 by immunoSEQ multiplex PCR spanned 54 Vbeta and 13 Jbeta. TCRdb reprocessed the immunoSEQ multiplex PCR reads with MiXCR, giving one entry per CDR3 protein. The table lists about 400,000 distinct CDR3 sequences, approximately 85% of them singletons. The V end was cut by 5 bases, the J end by 5 bases, with 10 bases between. Germline V gene lookup returns CDR1 MNHEY and CDR2 SMNVEV (reference sequence). The CDR3 sequence is 13 residues long. Sequencing of TCR beta, carried out with a high-throughput approach, was applied to CD8+ and CD4+ T cells from the blood. Each multiple sclerosis control was a treatment-naive patient with relapsing-remitting disease that was either stable or active. Negative magnetic isolation gave CD8+ and CD4+ cells; FACS enriched CD8+ TEMRA.

Specimen: CD8+ T cells from PBMCs. This TCR was recovered from a human donor with multiple sclerosis. The chain couples TRBV27 to TRBJ2-1; no reliable D call. The CDR3 spells CASSPRTNNEQFF. The DNA of the CDR3 is TGTGCCAGCAGTCCTCGGACCAACAATGAGCAGTTCTTC.